This T cell receptor beta chain is drawn from a study of response to subunit inactivated influenza vaccine. TCRdb fed the RT-PCR reads into MiXCR, producing one record per CDR3 protein. The data contain more than 450,000 distinct CDR3 sequences, around 11% of them singletons. The CDR3 is 14 residues long. The V segment lost 3 bases and the J segment 5 bases; nucleotides outside the gene matches: 3. Germline CDR1 is MGHRA and CDR2 is YSYEKL. This sample was also put to use in a study of T cells expressing NK-cell markers. Turning to that study: 5'RACE template switching with UMIs generated TCR beta cDNA.

Sequencing used PBMCs from blood, obtained on the day of vaccination. This sequence joins TRBV4-1 and TRBJ2-7; 11 nucleotides match TRBD2. The TCR comes from a man between 50 and 59 years old who received an inactivated influenza vaccine. This chain's CDR3 is CASSHRGLADEQYF. CDR3 nucleotide sequence: TGCGCCAGCAGCCACAGGGGACTAGCGGACGAGCAGTACTTC.